These 15 T cell receptor beta chains were sequenced from one sample in a study of T-cell reconstitution after alpha-beta-depleted transplantation in children. Unique molecular identifiers were used to barcode this TCRbeta library. A single record per CDR3 protein comes from TCRdb applying MiXCR to the PCR reads. The sample shows 530,000 or so distinct CDR3 sequences, 27% of them seen only once. Sequencing was performed on PBMCs, taken before TCRalphabeta/CD19-depleted stem cell transplant. Receptors were obtained from a boy in the first two years of life with Wiskott-Aldrich syndrome, due to receive a stem cell transplant.

This clonotype came up a few times. The DNA of the CDR3 is TGTGCCAGCAGCCAATTTTCGGGGCAAGAGACCCAGTACTTC. Protein sequence: CASSQFSGQETQYF. This chain connects TRBV3-1 to TRBJ2-5; perhaps TRBD2 as D (5 bases). The CDR3 is made up of 14 amino acids. The germline gives CDR1 LGHDT, CDR2 YNNKEL (reference sequence). V lost 2 bases to trimming and J lost 2 bases, with 9 bases between them.

Here the CDR3 reads CASSQGTGGVNSYEQYF. CDR3 DNA sequence: TGTGCCAGCAGCCAAGGGACAGGGGGCGTAAATTCCTACGAGCAGTACTTC. The V gene is TRBV14, the J gene TRBJ2-7; 11 bases match TRBD1. J was trimmed by 1 base and V by 1 base; bases with no gene match: 6. Germline CDR1 and CDR2: SGHDN and FVKESK. This CDR3 spans 17 amino acids.

The chain recombines TRBV18 with TRBJ2-3; a weak D match, TRBD2 (6 bases). Between the trimmed V and J ends, which lost 3 bases and 0 bases, there was a span of 19 bases. The germline V gene encodes CDR1 KGHSH and CDR2 LQKENI. The CDR3 spans 18 residues. CDR3 nucleotides: TGTGCCAGCTCACCTCTACCGACTAGGTACTCAAGCACAGATACGCAGTATTTT. Its translation: CASSPLPTRYSSTDTQYF.

The genes are TRBV5-1 and TRBJ2-1; possibly TRBD1 for D (5 bases). The V gene lost 1 base and the J gene lost 6 bases, with 8 bases spanning the gap. CDR1 is SGHRS and CDR2 is YFSETQ in the germline V gene. The CDR3 covers 13 residues. This CDR3 reads CASSLRQPNEQFF. The CDR3 region has the DNA TGCGCCAGCAGCTTGCGACAGCCCAATGAGCAGTTCTTC.

The table lists this clonotype with a few counts. The V and J genes are TRBV20-1 and TRBJ2-7, with a tentative D call TRBD1 (5 bases). This CDR3 spans 14 amino acids. Germline values: CDR1 DFQATT, CDR2 SNEGSKA (reference sequence). Deletions cut 3 bases from V and 5 bases from J, with 17 bases between. For the CDR3, the DNA is TGCAGTGCTAGGGACATTTCAAAGGTCCACGAGCAGTACTTC. Amino acid sequence: CSARDISKVHEQYF.

This clonotype has more than one count but fewer than ten. The chain has TRBV12-3 or TRBV12-4 and TRBJ2-7; 8 nucleotides line up with TRBD1. The CDR3 is 14 residues long. Trimming removed 5 bases from V and 7 bases from J; junction bases left unmatched: 10. CDR3 in DNA: TGTGCCAGCAGTCTCGGACAGGGCTCGGGTGAGCAGTACTTC. Amino acids: CASSLGQGSGEQYF.

This clonotype appeared a few times. The V gene is TRBV5-1, the J gene TRBJ2-2, with a weak D call TRBD2 (6 bases). The V gene's germline CDR1 is SGHRS and CDR2 YFSETQ. Trimming shortened V by 4 bases and J by 0 bases, and 13 bases separated the two germline ends. The CDR3 contains 16 residues. CDR3 region: CASSGWTGANTGELFF. The CDR3 coding sequence is TGCGCCAGCAGCGGATGGACGGGAGCGAACACCGGGGAGCTGTTTTTT.

Only a few counts were recorded for this clonotype. This chain links TRBV2 with TRBJ1-1; no reliable D call. The CDR3 covers 11 residues. V lost 6 bases and J lost 11, with 13 bases in between. Germline V CDR1 and CDR2: SNHLY, FYNNEI. CDR3 nucleotide sequence: TGTGCCAGCAGCCTTTTGGGAGACGCTTTCTTT. Translating it yields CASSLLGDAFF. The variable domain in full, with the rest retrieved from reference TRBV2 and TRBJ1-1, is EPEVTQTPSHQVTQMGQEVILRCVPISNHLYFYWYRQILGQKVEFLVSFYNNEISEKSEIFDDQFSVERPDGSNFTLKIRSTKLEDSAMYFCASSLLGDAFFGQGTRLTVV.

The table lists this clonotype with a few counts. J is TRBJ2-1 and V is TRBV20-1, with TRBD2 matching over 9 bases. With 6 bases clipped from V and 7 bases from J, the junction kept 10 bases outside the gene matches. The CDR3 spans 14 residues. Germline CDR1 DFQATT, CDR2 SNEGSKA (reference sequence). The CDR3 loop reads CSASVLAGPNEQFF. The CDR3 DNA is TGCAGTGCCTCGGTCCTAGCGGGACCTAATGAGCAGTTCTTC.

This clonotype was counted a few times. The chain joins TRBV10-1 to TRBJ2-1; 7 nucleotides agree with TRBD1. Germline V lookup: CDR1 WNHNN, CDR2 SYGVQD (reference sequence). V gave up 3 bases and J gave up 5 bases; unmatched junction bases: 7. This CDR3 has 15 residues. The CDR3 region is CASSEPGQANNEQFF. Here the CDR3 DNA reads TGCGCCAGCAGTGAACCCGGACAGGCTAACAATGAGCAGTTCTTC.

The chain uses TRBV29-1 and TRBJ2-7, with 10 bases lining up with TRBD2. Germline V gives CDR1 SQVTM, CDR2 ANQGSEA. This CDR3 is 18 amino acids long. V dropped 2 bases and J dropped 1; count of bases not matched to a gene: 14. CDR3 loop: CSVERFGAGTSVSYEQYF. DNA of the CDR3: TGCAGCGTTGAACGTTTTGGAGCCGGGACTAGCGTTTCCTACGAGCAGTACTTC.

This clonotype occurred many times. The chain links TRBV5-1 to TRBJ2-1; D gene unclear. The CDR3 covers 12 residues. V was pared by 2 bases and J by 3 bases, with 3 bases between. The germline V gene encodes CDR1 SGHRS and CDR2 YFSETQ. CDR3 DNA sequence: TGCGCCAGCAGCTTTTTCTACAATGAGCAGTTCTTC. This encodes CASSFFYNEQFF. The variable domain in full, completed from reference TRBV5-1 and TRBJ2-1, reads KAGVTQTPRYLIKTRGQQVTLSCSPISGHRSVSWYQQTPGQGLQFLFEYFSETQRNKGNFPGRFSGRQFSNSRSEMNVSTLELGDSALYLCASSFFYNEQFFGPGTRLTVL.

The rearrangement uses TRBV28 and TRBJ2-3; D might be TRBD1 or TRBD2, each matching 5 bases. Germline V gives CDR1 MDHEN, CDR2 SYDVKM. The V and J ends lost 6 bases and 11 bases respectively, with 18 bases between them. The CDR3 is 13 residues long. CDR3 loop: CASSEDGTDWQYF. The CDR3, as DNA: TGTGCCAGCAGCGAAGACGGGACGGATTGGCAGTATTTT.

This clonotype was detected only a few times. The chain has TRBV4-2 and TRBJ1-5; D is unclear. V shed 0 bases and J shed 6 bases, with 15 bases lying between them. CDR3 length equals 16 residues. Germline values: CDR1 LGHNA, CDR2 YNFKEQ. CDR3 nucleotides: TGTGCCAGCAGCCAAGATTCCCGACAAGCAGGTCAGCCCCAGCATTTT. Translating gives CASSQDSRQAGQPQHF.

This clonotype occurred a few times. The V call is TRBV5-6, the J call TRBJ1-2; 9 bases align to TRBD1. The CDR3 has 15 residues. V dropped 6 bases and J dropped 3; count of bases not matched to a gene: 9. Looked up from germline, CDR1 is SGHDT and CDR2 is YYEEEE. The CDR3 DNA follows: TGTGCCAGCACCCCTGGGACAGGGAGTTACTATGGCTACACCTTC. Translating gives CASTPGTGSYYGYTF.